This passage covers 16 T cell receptor beta chains from one sample sequenced in a study of beta chain features in type 1 diabetes listed by TCRdb under 2018. Preparation of the library involved the immunoSEQ multiplex PCR assay. All of the isolated RNA was reverse transcribed with the High Capacity cDNA Reverse Transcription Kit, so expressed TCRB transcripts were sequenced. This is the immuneACCESS table as TCRdb keeps it, with only in-frame sequences that have V and J called. A part of the clones is gone; compared with another copy, unresolved V genes explain less than half, and the rest is unexplained. Across this sample there are about 620,000 clones, with around 15% seen only once. Roughly 0.098% of the sample belongs to the ten largest clones. Sequenced sample: naive CD4+ T cells from blood. The sample's cell subset or site label, in plain terms: true naive CD4+ T cells. These receptors were obtained from a man younger than 30 in good health.

The rearrangement links TRBV4-3 to TRBJ1-1; D is ambiguous. The V end was cut by 0 bases, the J end by 7 bases, with 12 bases between. The CDR3 contains 14 residues. Germline V lookup: CDR1 LGHNA, CDR2 YSLEER. The chain's CDR3 is CASSQERLTYEAFF. CDR3 DNA sequence: TGCGCCAGCAGCCAAGAAAGGCTGACCTATGAAGCTTTCTTT.

The chain combines TRBV4-3 with TRBJ1-1; D might be TRBD1 (6 bases). Trimming left V 0 bases short and J 8 bases short, with 13 bases between. Germline CDR1 is LGHNA and CDR2 is YSLEER. The CDR3 covers 14 residues. The CDR3 DNA reads as TGCGCCAGCAGCCAAGAAGGACAGCCGACCGAAGCTTTCTTT. Translation gives CASSQEGQPTEAFF.

Notes on this clone: Other DNA sequences in this specimen translate into the identical CDR3. The chain combines TRBV29-1 with TRBJ1-2, with D unclear. The V end was cut by 1 base, the J end by 8 bases, with 5 bases between. Germline V gives CDR1 SQVTM, CDR2 ANQGSEA. The CDR3 extends over 10 amino acids. CDR3 sequence reads: CSVEVGGYTF. CDR3 in DNA: TGCAGCGTTGAAGTAGGCGGCTACACCTTC.

The chain uses TRBV28 and TRBJ2-7, with TRBD2 as a possible D gene (5 bases). CDR1 is MDHEN, CDR2 SYDVKM, per germline. CDR3 length: 15 amino acids. V lost 0 bases and J 5 bases, leaving 14 bases between the germline ends. CDR3 sequence: CASSLWTANGDEQYF. The CDR3 DNA reads TGTGCCAGCAGTTTATGGACGGCTAACGGGGACGAGCAGTACTTC. The variable domain in full, completed from reference TRBV28 and TRBJ2-7, reads DVKVTQSSRYLVKRTGEKVFLECVQDMDHENMFWYRQDPGLGLRLIYFSYDVKMKEKGDIPEGYSVSREKKERFSLILESASTNQTSMYLCASSLWTANGDEQYFGPGTRLTVT.

A few counts support this clone. The chain links TRBV4-2 to TRBJ1-1; 8 positions match TRBD1. J lost 2 bases, V lost 1 base, and 6 bases had no gene match. The CDR3 has 16 amino acids. Germline V gene lookup returns CDR1 LGHNA and CDR2 YNFKEQ. The CDR3 DNA reads TGTGCCAGCAGCCAAGCGAACGGACAGGGCAACACTGAAGCTTTCTTT. Protein sequence: CASSQANGQGNTEAFF.

Comments on this clone: This CDR3 is also generated by other DNA sequences in the sample. The chain employs TRBV7-9 and TRBJ1-1; no definite D call. Deletions cut 3 bases from V and 4 bases from J, with 3 bases between. The germline V gene encodes CDR1 SEHNR and CDR2 FQNEAQ (reference sequence). The CDR3 extends over 11 amino acids. The CDR3 DNA sequence: TGTGCCAGCAGCTTGGGCACTGAAGCTTTCTTT. Translation gives CASSLGTEAFF.

The chain uses TRBV20-1 and TRBJ1-2; D is uncertain. The CDR3 totals 11 residues. V lost 4 bases and J 4 bases, leaving 7 bases between the germline ends. The germline CDR1 and CDR2 sequences are DFQATT and SNEGSKA (reference sequence). The CDR3 region is CSATHGYGYTF. CDR3 DNA sequence: TGCAGTGCTACACATGGCTATGGCTACACCTTC.

The V gene is TRBV28, the J gene TRBJ2-5; no definite D call. Germline V lookup: CDR1 MDHEN, CDR2 SYDVKM. The V end was cut by 1 base, the J end by 5 bases, with 8 bases between. The CDR3 extends over 13 amino acids. In DNA form, the CDR3 reads TGTGCCAGCAGTTTATTTCGCCGGGAGACCCAGTACTTC. Amino acid sequence: CASSLFRRETQYF.

The rearrangement uses TRBV6-5 and TRBJ1-1; D not resolved. V lost 6 bases and J 5 bases, leaving 19 bases between the germline ends. This CDR3 has 15 residues. Germline CDR1 reads MNHEY; CDR2 reads SVGAGI. CDR3 sequence (DNA): TGTGCCAGCAGGCCCCTTGACCGGATGCAGACTGAAGCTTTCTTT. As protein: CASRPLDRMQTEAFF.

This clone was detected a few times. V and J are TRBV12-5 and TRBJ1-2; 9 bases fit TRBD1. Germline V gives CDR1 LGHNT, CDR2 FRNRAP. The ends lost 5 bases at V and 6 bases at J; junction bases unmatched: 7. CDR3 size: 14 residues. The CDR3 sequence is CASGLSGQGNGYTF. DNA for the CDR3: TGTGCTAGTGGTCTCTCGGGACAGGGAAATGGCTACACCTTC.

This clone has only a few counts. The chain uses TRBV11-1 and TRBJ1-2; D is uncertain. Germline values: CDR1 SGHAT, CDR2 FQDESV (reference sequence). Between the trimmed V and J ends, which lost 4 bases and 0 bases, there was a span of 12 bases. This CDR3 spans 15 amino acids. The CDR3 is CASSSRSSTNYGYTF. CDR3 sequence (DNA): TGTGCCAGCAGCTCGAGGAGTTCTACTAACTATGGCTACACCTTC.

The chain combines TRBV29-1 with TRBJ2-7; D call uncertain. Germline CDR1 reads SQVTM; CDR2 reads ANQGSEA. Trimming removed 6 bases from V and 7 bases from J, with 10 bases in between. This CDR3 spans 10 amino acids. Here the CDR3 DNA reads TGCAGCGTCTTTCTGGAAGAGCAGTACTTC. Translation gives CSVFLEEQYF.

This clone has just a few counts. The J gene is TRBJ2-5, the V gene TRBV5-1; 11 bases align to TRBD1. With 3 bases clipped from V and 2 bases from J, the junction kept 6 bases outside the gene matches. CDR3 length: 16 amino acids. The germline CDR1 and CDR2 sequences are SGHRS and YFSETQ. CDR3 DNA: TGCGCCAGCAGCTCCAGGACAGGGGGCCGTCAAGAGACCCAGTACTTC. Amino acid sequence: CASSSRTGGRQETQYF.

The J gene is TRBJ2-7, the V gene TRBV5-1; 12 nucleotides agree with TRBD2. The J segment lost 4 bases and the V segment lost 0 bases, leaving 8 bases of the junction unmatched. In germline, CDR1 is SGHRS, CDR2 YFSETQ. This CDR3 is 17 amino acids long. The CDR3, as DNA: TGCGCCAGCAGCTTGGGACTAGCGGGAGCAAATTTTTACGAGCAGTACTTC. Amino acids: CASSLGLAGANFYEQYF.

This clone turned up a few times. V is TRBV10-3 and J is TRBJ1-2, with D possibly being TRBD1 (6 bases). V lost 7 bases and J lost 3, with 15 bases in between. The CDR3 is 14 amino acids. Germline V gives CDR1 ENHRY, CDR2 SYGVKD. CDR3 protein: CAITGGGIDYGYTF. In nucleotides, the CDR3 is TGTGCCATCACCGGAGGGGGAATCGACTATGGCTACACCTTC.

This clone appeared a few times. V is TRBV9 and J is TRBJ1-1, with 7 bases matching TRBD1. Looked up from germline, CDR1 is SGDLS and CDR2 is YYNGEE. The V and J ends lost 1 base and 4 bases, in that order; junction bases with no gene match: 7. The CDR3 consists of 15 residues. CDR3 coding DNA: TGTGCCAGCAGCGTATTACAGGGGACGGGCACTGAAGCTTTCTTT. Its protein is CASSVLQGTGTEAFF.